The next 22 T cell receptor beta chains were all read from a single sample in a study of T cells after yellow fever vaccination. TCRdb re-called the 5' RACE reads through MiXCR, storing one row per CDR3 protein. The sample has around 250,000 distinct CDR3 sequences; 6.9% are singletons. The sample in question was CD4+ T cells sorted from PBMCs, obtained 15 days after the yellow fever booster vaccination. The receptors derive from a man under 40 who received the YFV17D yellow fever vaccine.

The chain carries TRBV20-1 and TRBJ1-2; no clear D. Per germline, CDR1 DFQATT and CDR2 SNEGSKA (reference sequence). Trimming took off 0 bases at V and 6 bases at J, with 8 bases between the two ends. The CDR3 loop spans 12 amino acids. CDR3 sequence: CSAREPGNGYTF. CDR3 DNA sequence: TGCAGTGCTAGAGAGCCGGGGAATGGCTACACCTTC.

The chain recombines TRBV24-1 with TRBJ2-7, with D unclear. Trimming shortened V by 4 bases and J by 2 bases, and 8 bases separated the two germline ends. This CDR3 is built from 13 residues. CDR1 KGHDR and CDR2 SFDVKD come from the germline V gene. CDR3: CATSEAGTYEQYF. The CDR3 DNA sequence: TGTGCCACCAGTGAGGCCGGTACCTACGAGCAGTACTTC.

The chain is built from TRBV29-1 and TRBJ2-3, with TRBD2 identical over 10 bases. There are 15 residues in the CDR3. J gave up 4 bases and V 7 bases, and 11 bases lay outside the gene matches. Germline CDR1 and CDR2: SQVTM and ANQGSEA. The CDR3 region is CSACLSGRASDTQYF. The CDR3 DNA is TGCAGCGCCTGCTTGAGCGGGAGGGCCTCAGATACGCAGTATTTT.

The sample holds a few counts of this clonotype. The chain links TRBV5-6 to TRBJ2-7; tentative D call: TRBD1 (6 bases). The CDR3 is 13 residues long. The germline gives CDR1 SGHDT, CDR2 YYEEEE. Trimming took 2 bases from V and 6 from J, leaving 12 bases between them. The CDR3 is CASSFQGTSEQYF. DNA of the CDR3: TGTGCCAGCAGCTTTCAGGGGACGAGCGAGCAGTACTTC.

This clonotype turned up a few times. The genes are TRBV7-2 and TRBJ2-5; D may match TRBD1 or TRBD2 (5 bases each). This CDR3 spans 14 amino acids. Germline V gives CDR1 SGHTA, CDR2 FQGNSA. The ends were cut back, 11 bases at V and 1 base at J, with 17 bases in the middle. The CDR3 loop reads CACQRGPSQETQYF. In DNA, the CDR3 is TGTGCCTGCCAGAGGGGACCTAGCCAAGAGACCCAGTACTTC. Supplemented by reference TRBV7-2 and TRBJ2-5, the full variable domain reads GAGVSQSPSNKVTEKGKDVELRCDPISGHTALYWYRQSLGQGLEFLIYFQGNSAPDKSGLPSDRFSAERTGGSVSTLTIQRTQQEDSAVYLCACQRGPSQETQYFGPGTRLLVL.

This clonotype was detected a few times. This rearrangement joins TRBV23-1 to TRBJ2-7, with 8 bases that match TRBD1. TRBV23-1 is classed as an ORF, of uncertain function. The CDR3 consists of 15 residues. The ends lost 10 bases at V and 0 bases at J; junction bases unmatched: 11. The CDR3 sequence: CATCGWDRSSYEQYF. The CDR3 region has the DNA TGCGCCACCTGTGGGTGGGACAGGAGCTCCTACGAGCAGTACTTC.

This clonotype was recorded many times. The J gene is TRBJ2-7, the V gene TRBV28; the D is unclear. Germline V gene data show CDR1 as MDHEN and CDR2 as SYDVKM. The CDR3 has 15 amino acids. Trimming cost V 4 bases and J 2 bases, with 15 bases left between them. The CDR3 nucleotides read TGTGCCAGCAGTTCCCCACGGAAACCCCCCTACGAGCAGTACTTC. Protein sequence: CASSSPRKPPYEQYF.

This clonotype was picked up many times. The chain uses TRBV27 and TRBJ2-5, with 7 positions matching TRBD2. CDR3 length: 12 amino acids. The J segment lost 2 bases and the V segment lost 8 bases, leaving 2 bases of the junction unmatched. CDR1 and CDR2 from the germline V gene are MNHEY and SMNVEV (reference sequence). CDR3 coding DNA: TGTGCCAGCGGGCGGGGGCAAGAGACCCAGTACTTC. Translation gives CASGRGQETQYF.

In the case of this clonotype: A read error is possible here, since a much larger clone lies one base away. This chain's CDR3 is CAGSLSSGRGRETQYF. CDR3 DNA sequence: TGTGCCGGCAGCTTATCTAGCGGGAGGGGCAGAGAGACCCAGTACTTC. The V call is TRBV7-6, the J call TRBJ2-5; 12 nucleotides line up with TRBD2. The CDR3 has 16 residues. From germline, CDR1 is SGHVS and CDR2 FNYEAQ.

This chain uses TRBV4-2 with TRBJ1-1; D call uncertain. Germline V gives CDR1 LGHNA, CDR2 YNFKEQ. The CDR3 covers 16 residues. Trimming took off 0 bases at V and 0 bases at J, with 11 bases between the two ends. The CDR3 coding sequence is TGTGCCAGCAGCCAAGATAGGGCACCGATGAACACTGAAGCTTTCTTT. This codes for CASSQDRAPMNTEAFF.

V usage is TRBV19 and J usage is TRBJ2-2; possibly TRBD2 for D (6 bases). Trimming took off 6 bases at V and 2 bases at J, with 10 bases between the two ends. The CDR3 has 14 amino acids. From germline, CDR1 is LNHDA and CDR2 SQIVND (reference sequence). The CDR3 spells CASRRDRNTGELFF. The CDR3 bases are TGTGCCAGTAGGCGGGACCGAAACACCGGGGAGCTGTTTTTT. Variable domain in full (rest from reference TRBV19 and TRBJ2-2): DGGITQSPKYLFRKEGQNVTLSCEQNLNHDAMYWYRQDPGQGLRLIYYSQIVNDFQKGDIAEGYSVSREKKESFPLTVTSAQKNPTAFYLCASRRDRNTGELFFGEGSRLTVL.

This clonotype was seen a few times. The V call is TRBV5-1, the J call TRBJ2-2; 7 bases map to TRBD1. V trimming: 6 bases; J trimming: 6 bases; junction bases outside the gene matches: 8. This CDR3 is built from 14 residues. The germline CDR1 and CDR2 sequences are SGHRS and YFSETQ. The CDR3 spells CASTQNRGAGELFF. CDR3 bases: TGCGCCAGCACCCAAAACAGGGGTGCCGGGGAGCTGTTTTTT.

Details on this clonotype: A much larger clonotype is one base distant, so this may be a read error. This sequence joins TRBV20-1 and TRBJ2-1, with 9 bases that match TRBD2. The CDR3 runs to 14 residues. Germline V gives CDR1 DFQATT, CDR2 SNEGSKA (reference sequence). CDR3 in DNA: TGCAGTGCTAGAGTTAGCGGGAGCCGTAATGCGCAGTTCTTC. Its protein product is CSARVSGSRNAQFF.

This clonotype has only a few counts. The J gene is TRBJ1-4, the V gene TRBV27; 8 bases fit TRBD1. This CDR3 has 14 residues. The trim removed 4 bases at V and 4 bases at J, leaving 2 bases unmatched. Looked up from germline, CDR1 is MNHEY and CDR2 is SMNVEV (reference sequence). CDR3 protein: CASSYDRGNEKLFF. CDR3 in DNA: TGTGCCAGCAGTTATGACAGGGGTAATGAAAAACTGTTTTTT.

This clonotype showed up just a few times. The rearrangement uses TRBV6-1 and TRBJ2-5; 12 positions match TRBD1. Germline CDR1 MNHNS, CDR2 SASEGT. Trimming took 6 bases from V and 2 from J; bases not matched to a gene: 7. The CDR3 totals 16 residues. The CDR3 loop is CASSPGTGGGQETQYF. The DNA of the CDR3 is TGTGCCAGCAGCCCCGGGACAGGGGGCGGACAAGAGACCCAGTACTTC.

This clonotype has ten or more counts. The chain carries TRBV12-3 or TRBV12-4 and TRBJ2-2; the D gene is possibly TRBD1 (6 bases). Trimming pared 6 bases from V and 2 bases from J, leaving 16 bases between. This CDR3 is 16 amino acids long. CDR3 amino acids: CASREADRINTGELFF. The CDR3 DNA reads TGTGCCAGCAGAGAGGCTGACAGGATTAACACCGGGGAGCTGTTTTTT.

V gene TRBV5-1 combines with J gene TRBJ2-3, with no clear D. Germline V gives CDR1 SGHRS, CDR2 YFSETQ. The V and J ends lost 0 bases and 2 bases respectively, with 13 bases between them. This CDR3 contains 16 residues. The CDR3 DNA is TGCGCCAGCAGCTTGGGAATTGCTACAGACACAGATACGCAGTATTTT. It codes for CASSLGIATDTDTQYF.

CDR3 in amino acids: CASSPGAFF. The CDR3 DNA reads TGTGCCAGCAGCCCTGGGGCGTTCTTC. V is TRBV5-5 and J is TRBJ2-1; possibly TRBD1 for D (5 bases). CDR3 length: 9 residues. Deletions cut 4 bases from V and 15 bases from J, with 8 bases between. Germline values: CDR1 SGHKS, CDR2 YYEKEE (reference sequence).

Many counts were recorded for this clonotype. This chain uses TRBV2 with TRBJ1-5; D not certain. CDR3 length equals 14 residues. From germline, CDR1 is SNHLY and CDR2 FYNNEI. The V end lost 5 bases, the J end lost 6 bases, and 14 bases lay between the germline ends. The CDR3 spells CASSSGPEGQPQHF. CDR3 sequence (DNA): TGTGCCAGCAGTTCCGGGCCGGAGGGTCAGCCCCAGCATTTT.

This clonotype was detected only a few times. The rearrangement joins TRBV4-3 to TRBJ2-6; D ambiguous. This CDR3 is built from 14 residues. Germline CDR1 and CDR2: LGHNA and YSLEER. V gave up 2 bases and J gave up 4 bases, with 6 bases separating them. This chain's CDR3 is CASSQYSGANVLTF. In DNA, the CDR3 is TGCGCCAGCAGCCAATATTCCGGGGCCAACGTCCTGACTTTC.

This chain joins TRBV2 and TRBJ2-7; 7 nucleotides agree with TRBD1. Germline CDR1 SNHLY, CDR2 FYNNEI. V was pared by 3 bases and J by 1 base, with 6 bases of the junction left unmatched. The CDR3 sequence is 15 residues long. CDR3 sequence (DNA): TGTGCCAGCAGTGACAAACAGGGGTTTTCCTACGAGCAGTACTTC. As protein: CASSDKQGFSYEQYF.

This clonotype was counted ten times or more. CDR3 residues: CSATDKLVAYNEQFF. CDR3 sequence (DNA): TGCAGTGCTACCGATAAGCTGGTGGCCTACAATGAGCAGTTCTTC. The rearrangement uses TRBV20-1 and TRBJ2-1, with no clear D. The V end was cut by 4 bases, the J end by 2 bases, with 15 bases between. The CDR3 is 15 residues long. CDR1 DFQATT and CDR2 SNEGSKA come from the germline V gene (reference sequence).